This entry lists 7 T cell receptor beta chains sequenced from one sample in a study of cytomegalovirus exposure and HLA in healthy donors. Both 60 Vbeta primers and 13 Jbeta primers went into the PCR. Profiled with immunoSEQ multiplex PCR; TCRdb holds only in-frame clones, not every one. The data show approximately 70,000 clones, around 72% seen once. The sample taken for sequencing was PBMCs. Receptor source: a woman aged 40 to 50 in good health and CMV-seropositive.

Only a few counts were recorded for this clone. The chain links TRBV2 to TRBJ2-7; TRBD1 agrees at 7 bases. The length of the CDR3 is 12 residues. The junction had 4 bases not matched to a gene; V was cut back by 5 bases and J by 6 bases. Germline CDR1 is SNHLY and CDR2 is FYNNEI. CDR3 sequence reads: CASSLQGTEQYF. The CDR3 region has the DNA TGTGCCAGCAGTCTACAGGGGACCGAGCAGTACTTC.

This clone has only a few counts. V usage is TRBV5-4 and J usage is TRBJ2-5; the D gene is possibly TRBD2 (7 bases). The CDR3 spans 15 residues. Trimming cost V 4 bases and J 2 bases, with 15 bases left between them. Per germline, CDR1 SGHNT and CDR2 YYREEE (reference sequence). CDR3 residues: CASSPGGGGQETQYF. The DNA for the CDR3 is TGTGCCAGCAGCCCTGGGGGGGGCGGACAAGAGACCCAGTACTTC.

This clone was found once. V is TRBV5-6 and J is TRBJ1-5, with D possibly TRBD1 on 6 matching bases. Germline CDR1 SGHDT, CDR2 YYEEEE. This CDR3 spans 14 amino acids. Trimming left V 4 bases short and J 6 bases short, with 14 bases between. In DNA, the CDR3 is TGTGCCAGCAGCCACGGGGGGGGGCGTCAGCCCCAGCATTTT. It is translated as CASSHGGGRQPQHF. The variable domain in full, completed from reference TRBV5-6 and TRBJ1-5, reads DAGVTQSPTHLIKTRGQQVTLRCSPKSGHDTVSWYQQALGQGPQFIFQYYEEEERQRGNFPDRFSGHQFPNYSSELNVNALLLGDSALYLCASSHGGGRQPQHFGDGTRLSIL.

V and J are TRBV10-3 and TRBJ1-2; TRBD1 aligns across 9 bases. CDR3 length equals 14 residues. Germline values: CDR1 ENHRY, CDR2 SYGVKD. The V segment lost 6 bases and the J segment 8 bases; nucleotides outside the gene matches: 10. CDR3 in amino acids: CAIRPDRGLGGYTF. CDR3 coding DNA: TGTGCCATCAGGCCGGACAGGGGTTTGGGGGGCTACACCTTC.

A few counts support this clone. The chain combines TRBV5-1 with TRBJ2-1; a weak D match, TRBD2 (5 bases). The CDR3 is made up of 14 amino acids. The V end lost 0 bases, the J end lost 10 bases, and 14 bases lay between the germline ends. The germline V gene encodes CDR1 SGHRS and CDR2 YFSETQ. DNA for the CDR3: TGCGCCAGCAGCTTGGCCTTTGAGGGTAAGGAGCAGTTCTTC. It specifies CASSLAFEGKEQFF.

The J gene is TRBJ2-3, the V gene TRBV7-9; D might be TRBD1 (6 bases). There are 15 residues in the CDR3. The germline CDR1 and CDR2 sequences are SEHNR and FQNEAQ (reference sequence). Trimming took 3 bases from V and 1 from J, leaving 11 bases between them. The CDR3 reads CASSLLGGGTDTQYF. CDR3 sequence (DNA): TGTGCCAGCAGCTTGCTAGGGGGAGGCACAGATACGCAGTATTTT.

The chain has TRBV5-4 and TRBJ1-2; D call uncertain. The CDR3 length is 12 residues. V dropped 5 bases and J dropped 4 bases, with 9 bases sitting between them. Germline values: CDR1 SGHNT, CDR2 YYREEE (reference sequence). Written as DNA, the CDR3 is TGTGCCAGCAGGGTGGAGAGCTATGGCTACACCTTC. Its protein product is CASRVESYGYTF. The full variable domain, in which reference TRBV5-4 and TRBJ1-2 provide the parts outside the CDR3, is ETGVTQSPTHLIKTRGQQVTLRCSSQSGHNTVSWYQQALGQGPQFIFQYYREEENGRGNFPPRFSGLQFPNYSSELNVNALELDDSALYLCASRVESYGYTFGSGTRLTVV.